Sequencing of this TCR beta chain was carried out in a study of shared clonotypes between healthy human individuals. All of the donors resided in Nashville, Tennessee, and each was a Caucasian adult. The CDR3 loop spans 19 amino acids. V was pared by 2 bases and J by 2 bases, with 24 bases between. Germline V gives CDR1 SEHNR, CDR2 FQNEAQ (reference sequence). Concerning this clone itself: Its antigen is as yet unknown.

General study results and limits: Genetic and exposure-history diversity was limited by the few donors. Among non-shared clonotypes, generation probabilities were lower than among those shared by all four donors. Among donors, sharing of clonotypes was expected to be affected by sequencing depth.

Data came from immunoSEQ multiplex PCR; TCRdb stores just in-frame clones and leaves some out. The table has around 340,000 clones, around four fifths seen once. V gene TRBV7-9 combines with J gene TRBJ2-5, with D unclear. This receptor was taken from a man aged 25-45 years in good health. Specimen: memory CD4+ T cells sorted from blood. The subset is: CD45RA-negative fraction. CDR3 DNA sequence: TGTGCCAGCAGCTTAAGAGGTTCGACGTGGCGAGAGAATCAAGAGACCCAGTACTTC. Protein: CASSLRGSTWRENQETQYF.